The T cell receptor beta chain under discussion was sequenced for a study of blood T cell repertoires in COVID-19. The method was immunoSEQ multiplex PCR; TCRdb's version includes in-frame clones alone and lacks a portion of them. In the table there are about 210,000 clones, around 81% of which are singletons. The germline CDR1 and CDR2 sequences are LNHDA and SQIVND (reference sequence). The CDR3 extends over 14 amino acids. V lost 5 bases and J lost 7, with 12 bases in between. V and J are TRBV19 and TRBJ1-6, with D perhaps TRBD1 (5 bases). Sequenced sample: PBMCs or T cells enriched from blood (not recorded which). This sequence was found in a man aged 30 to 45 with acute COVID-19. This chain's CDR3 is CASSPNGGNSPLHF. The DNA for the CDR3 is TGTGCCAGTAGTCCTAACGGGGGGAATTCACCCCTCCACTTT.